These 23 T cell receptor beta chains came from one sample sequenced in a study of regulatory T cells in long-lasting Graves disease. Building of the TCR beta libraries involved iRepertoire HTBI primers and Arm-PCR of CDR3 regions. TCRdb used MiXCR to reprocess the multiplex PCR reads, holding one entry per CDR3 protein. The sample lists more than 400,000 distinct CDR3 sequences, about 16% occurring once. As for time point: newly diagnosed GD, antithyroid drugs for less than 3 months. Scientists built the TCR library using RNA that was extracted from PBMCs. The same sample was also used in a study of T cells in Graves' hyperthyroidism and ophthalmopathy.

Specimen: peripheral blood mononuclear cells (PBMCs), collected at new diagnosis, from a patient treated with antithyroid drugs. The receptors here all came from a woman between 25 and 40 years old with Graves disease.

The V gene is TRBV28, the J gene TRBJ1-4; 9 nucleotides match TRBD1. The CDR3 is 15 amino acids. CDR1 MDHEN and CDR2 SYDVKM come from the germline V gene. The V gene end was trimmed by 8 bases and the J gene end by 4 bases; junction bases not matched to a gene: 8. CDR3 residues: CASDGGTGHNEKLFF. The CDR3 nucleotides are TGTGCCAGCGATGGGGGGACAGGGCATAATGAAAAACTGTTTTTT.

There are many counts of this clonotype. The chain recombines TRBV5-5 with TRBJ2-1; 10 bases agree with TRBD2. Looked up from germline, CDR1 is SGHKS and CDR2 is YYEKEE (reference sequence). V was clipped by 5 bases and J by 4 bases; unmatched bases: 6. The CDR3 extends over 15 amino acids. The CDR3 loop reads CASSLALAGYNEQFF. The DNA for the CDR3 is TGTGCCAGCAGTCTCGCACTAGCGGGGTACAATGAGCAGTTCTTC.

This chain uses TRBV20-1 with TRBJ2-4; 10 bases match TRBD2. This CDR3 is built from 13 residues. Germline-derived CDR1 and CDR2 are DFQATT and SNEGSKA (reference sequence). J was trimmed by 9 bases and V by 2 bases; bases with no gene match: 4. The CDR3 protein is CSARLAGVSIQYF. The CDR3 nucleotides are TGCAGTGCTAGACTAGCGGGAGTAAGCATTCAGTACTTC.

This clonotype has ten or more counts. The chain couples TRBV28 to TRBJ1-5; TRBD1 matches 8 bases. The CDR3 totals 17 residues. Losses at the gene ends were 2 bases for V and 9 bases for J; bases not matched to a gene: 15. CDR1 is MDHEN and CDR2 is SYDVKM in the germline V gene. The chain's CDR3 is CASSLPRGRGRGRPQHF. Here the CDR3 DNA reads TGTGCCAGCAGTTTACCTCGGGGCAGGGGGCGAGGTCGGCCCCAGCATTTT.

There are many counts of this clonotype. The chain couples TRBV10-3 to TRBJ2-7; no reliable D call. Germline V gene data show CDR1 as ENHRY and CDR2 as SYGVKD. This CDR3 region has 15 residues. V was clipped by 3 bases and J by 1 base, with 13 bases between them. CDR3 nucleotide sequence: TGTGCCATCAGTGATGCACTACCTGATTCCTACGAGCAGTACTTC. It specifies CAISDALPDSYEQYF.

This clonotype occurred many times. This sequence joins TRBV11-2 and TRBJ2-7; D may correspond to TRBD1 or TRBD2 (6 bases each). The CDR3 contains 16 residues. Germline V gene sequence: CDR1 SGHAT, CDR2 FQNNGV. Trimming pared 6 bases from V and 6 bases from J, leaving 24 bases between. Here the CDR3 DNA reads TGTGCCAGCAGATCTAGTACCGACAGGAGGGGGGCCGAGCAGTACTTC. It encodes CASRSSTDRRGAEQYF.

Comment on this clonotype: With a much larger clone just one base away, this may be a read error. The rearrangement uses TRBV2 and TRBJ2-1; 12 positions agree with TRBD2. Germline values: CDR1 SNHLY, CDR2 FYNNEI. This CDR3 region has 21 residues. The CDR3 bases are TGTGCCAGCAGCCAAACTCGCTTGGGGACTAGCGGGCCGAGCTCCTACAATGAGCGGTTCTTC. This sequence encodes CASSQTRLGTSGPSSYNERFF.

CDR3 residues: CASSLSSPRMGEQFF. The CDR3 coding sequence is TGTGCCAGCAGCTTAAGCTCCCCAAGAATGGGTGAGCAGTTCTTC. This chain links TRBV7-9 with TRBJ2-1; D is ambiguous. CDR1 SEHNR and CDR2 FQNEAQ come from the germline V gene (reference sequence). CDR3 length: 15 residues. Trimming left V 2 bases short and J 9 bases short, with 17 bases between.

This chain links TRBV7-6 with TRBJ2-7, with D maybe TRBD1 (5 bases). The germline V and J ends were trimmed by 2 bases and 2 bases, with 13 bases remaining between them. This CDR3 spans 15 amino acids. CDR1 and CDR2 from the germline V gene are SGHVS and FNYEAQ. CDR3 nucleotide sequence: TGTGCCAGCAGCTTATTCGACAGCTTAGCCTACGAGCAGTACTTC. It translates to CASSLFDSLAYEQYF.

This clonotype was counted many times. The chain is built from TRBV29-1 and TRBJ2-1; 7 bases align to TRBD2. This CDR3 is built from 14 residues. The germline V gene has CDR1 SQVTM and CDR2 ANQGSEA. The V and J ends lost 3 bases and 9 bases, in that order; junction bases with no gene match: 11. The CDR3 reads CSVEVFGRIGEQFF. The CDR3 coding sequence is TGCAGCGTTGAGGTATTCGGGAGGATTGGTGAGCAGTTCTTC.

This clonotype was found many times. The V call is TRBV6-1, the J call TRBJ1-5, with D maybe TRBD1 (5 bases). Germline V gene data show CDR1 as MNHNS and CDR2 as SASEGT. The CDR3 has 14 residues. The germline V and J ends were trimmed by 6 bases and 4 bases, with 13 bases remaining between them. CDR3 protein: CASRPEGDNQPQHF. In nucleotides, the CDR3 is TGTGCCAGCAGACCCGAAGGGGATAATCAGCCCCAGCATTTT.

This clonotype came up many times. The chain recombines TRBV7-9 with TRBJ2-5; no definite D call. The germline V and J ends were trimmed by 2 bases and 4 bases, with 14 bases remaining between them. Germline V gene lookup returns CDR1 SEHNR and CDR2 FQNEAQ (reference sequence). This CDR3 spans 15 amino acids. The CDR3 region is CASSLPTPARETQYF. CDR3 nucleotide sequence: TGTGCCAGCAGCTTACCGACCCCTGCCAGAGAGACCCAGTACTTC.

This chain connects TRBV5-1 to TRBJ2-7, with 8 positions matching TRBD1. Germline CDR1 reads SGHRS; CDR2 reads YFSETQ. The CDR3 runs 16 residues. The junction had 8 bases not matched to a gene; V was cut back by 0 bases and J by 3 bases. The CDR3 DNA reads as TGCGCCAGCAGCTTGGGGCAGGGGGCGGCGAGCTACGAGCAGTACTTC. Translating gives CASSLGQGAASYEQYF.

The chain recombines TRBV20-1 with TRBJ2-7; 10 nucleotides match TRBD1. The CDR3 has 15 residues. With 5 bases clipped from V and 2 bases from J, the junction kept 9 bases outside the gene matches. The germline V gene has CDR1 DFQATT and CDR2 SNEGSKA (reference sequence). The CDR3 here is CSAGPGTGAPYEQYF. In DNA form, the CDR3 reads TGCAGTGCTGGCCCCGGGACAGGGGCGCCCTACGAGCAGTACTTC.

This clonotype was detected many times. The chain recombines TRBV10-3 with TRBJ2-1; the D is unclear. Germline V gene lookup returns CDR1 ENHRY and CDR2 SYGVKD. The V and J ends lost 3 bases and 8 bases respectively, with 5 bases between them. The CDR3 loop spans 11 amino acids. The CDR3 sequence: CAISENDEQFF. In nucleotides, the CDR3 is TGTGCCATCAGTGAAAATGATGAGCAGTTCTTC.

A single count supports this clonotype. A much more abundant neighbour one base away suggests this may be a read error. The rearrangement uses TRBV18 and TRBJ1-2; D unclear. CDR3 length: 16 residues. V was pared by 4 bases and J by 4 bases, with 19 bases between. Looked up from germline, CDR1 is KGHSH and CDR2 is LQKENI. CDR3: CASSREGLPEVYGYTF. CDR3 DNA sequence: TGTGCCAGCTCACGTGAGGGTCTCCCGGAGGTCTATGGCTACACCTTC.

A word on this clonotype: Relative to the germline gene, one junction end is altered; a read error may explain this. V usage is TRBV7-3 and J usage is TRBJ2-1; possibly TRBD2 for D (5 bases). Germline lookup yields CDR1 SGHTA and CDR2 FQGTGA. The CDR3 is 15 residues long. The CDR3 nucleotides read TGTGCCAGCAGCCCCCTGCCGGGAACCTACAATGAGCAGCTCTTC. It encodes CASSPLPGTYNEQLF.

J is TRBJ2-1 and V is TRBV18; 7 nucleotides agree with TRBD2. Germline CDR1 reads KGHSH; CDR2 reads LQKENI. CDR3 length equals 15 residues. V shed 6 bases, J shed 6 bases, and the junction held 11 bases outside the gene matches. The chain's CDR3 is CASSPQRDSSNEQFF. The CDR3 nucleotides are TGTGCCAGCTCCCCCCAGCGGGATTCTAGCAATGAGCAGTTCTTC.

This clonotype was seen ten or more times. The chain joins TRBV2 to TRBJ2-1; no clear D gene. The CDR3 loop spans 10 amino acids. V was pared by 6 bases and J by 10 bases, with 7 bases between. Germline CDR1 and CDR2: SNHLY and FYNNEI. CDR3 in amino acids: CASRENEQFF. The CDR3 DNA reads as TGTGCCAGCAGGGAGAACGAGCAGTTCTTC.

This clonotype was detected only once. This may come from a read error, since a much larger clone is one base off. The V gene is TRBV2, the J gene TRBJ2-7; 8 nucleotides align to TRBD1. V lost 6 bases, J lost 7 bases, and 11 bases stayed unmatched. This CDR3 has 14 amino acids. CDR1 and CDR2 from the germline V gene are SNHLY and FYNNEI. This CDR3 is CASRDRDVYNEQYF. CDR3 nucleotide sequence: TGTGCCAGCAGGGACAGGGACGTCTACAATGAGCAGTACTTC.

The rearrangement joins TRBV4-1 to TRBJ2-1; TRBD2 matches at 11 bases. Unmatched junction bases numbered 12, after V lost 6 bases and J lost 5 bases. The CDR3 is made up of 17 amino acids. The germline gives CDR1 MGHRA, CDR2 YSYEKL. CDR3 DNA sequence: TGCGCCAGCAGACCTGCCTCCGGGACTAGCGGTAACAATGAGCAGTTCTTC. It specifies CASRPASGTSGNNEQFF.

This clonotype appeared a few times. The rearrangement joins TRBV9 to TRBJ1-1; no definite D call. The V end was cut by 3 bases, the J end by 6 bases, with 12 bases between. CDR3 size: 13 residues. The germline CDR1 and CDR2 sequences are SGDLS and YYNGEE. CDR3 protein: CASSAQPRAEAFF. The CDR3 DNA reads as TGTGCCAGCAGCGCACAGCCCCGAGCTGAAGCTTTCTTT.

A few counts support this clonotype. This chain uses TRBV12-5 with TRBJ2-2, with TRBD1 identical over 8 bases. Germline trimming cut 5 bases from V and 5 bases from J; bases unmatched to any gene: 7. Germline values: CDR1 LGHNT, CDR2 FRNRAP. The CDR3 runs 15 residues. The CDR3 spells CASGLGQGGTGELFF. CDR3 DNA sequence: TGTGCTAGTGGTCTAGGACAGGGTGGAACCGGGGAGCTGTTTTTT.